The present T cell receptor beta chain was sequenced within a study of blood T cell repertoires in COVID-19. This clone turned up a few times. The method was immunoSEQ multiplex PCR; TCRdb's version includes in-frame clones alone and lacks a portion of them. The sample yields 40,000 to 50,000 clones, 85% to 90% seen once. Sequenced: peripheral blood. The TCR was taken from a human donor in a cohort sampled during active COVID-19.

The CDR3, as DNA: TGTGCCAGCATGAATGGAGGGGGCGGCAATCAGCCCCAGCATTTT. Protein product: CASMNGGGGNQPQHF. The V and J genes are TRBV25-1 and TRBJ1-5, with 7 positions matching TRBD1. The CDR3 is 15 residues long. CDR1 MGHDK and CDR2 SYGVNS come from the germline V gene. The ends lost 7 bases at V and 2 bases at J; junction bases unmatched: 8.